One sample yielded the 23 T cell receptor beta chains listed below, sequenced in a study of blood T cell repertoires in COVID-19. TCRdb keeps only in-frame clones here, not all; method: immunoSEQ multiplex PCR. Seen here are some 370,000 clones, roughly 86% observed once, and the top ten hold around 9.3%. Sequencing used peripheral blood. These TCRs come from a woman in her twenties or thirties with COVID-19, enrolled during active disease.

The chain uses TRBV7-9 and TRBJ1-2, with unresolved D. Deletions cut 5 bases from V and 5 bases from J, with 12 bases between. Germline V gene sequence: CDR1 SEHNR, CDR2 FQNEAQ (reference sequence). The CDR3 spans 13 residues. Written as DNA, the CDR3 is TGTGCCAGCAGCAATGAGATCCCATATGGCTACACCTTC. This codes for CASSNEIPYGYTF.

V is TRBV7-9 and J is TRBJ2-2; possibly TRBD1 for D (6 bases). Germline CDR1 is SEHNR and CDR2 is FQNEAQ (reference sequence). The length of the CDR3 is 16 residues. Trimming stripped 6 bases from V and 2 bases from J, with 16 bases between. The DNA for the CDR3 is TGTGCCAGCAGATGGTGGCAGGGGACCAACACCGGGGAGCTGTTTTTT. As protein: CASRWWQGTNTGELFF.

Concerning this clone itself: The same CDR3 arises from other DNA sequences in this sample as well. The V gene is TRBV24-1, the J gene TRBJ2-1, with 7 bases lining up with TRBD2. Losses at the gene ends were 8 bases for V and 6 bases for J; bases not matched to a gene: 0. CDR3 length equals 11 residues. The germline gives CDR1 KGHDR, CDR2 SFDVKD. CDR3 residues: CATTSGNEQFF. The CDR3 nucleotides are TGTGCCACCACTAGCGGCAATGAGCAGTTCTTC.

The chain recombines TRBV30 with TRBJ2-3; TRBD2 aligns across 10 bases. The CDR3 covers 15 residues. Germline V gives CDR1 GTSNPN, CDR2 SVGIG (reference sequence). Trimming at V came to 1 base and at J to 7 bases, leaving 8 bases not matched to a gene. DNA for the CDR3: TGTGCCTGGAGTGCTTCTAGCGGGAGTCGCAATACGCAGTATTTT. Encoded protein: CAWSASSGSRNTQYF. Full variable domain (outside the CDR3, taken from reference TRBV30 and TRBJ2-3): SQTIHQWPATLVQPVGSPLSLECTVEGTSNPNLYWYRQAAGRGLQLLFYSVGIGQISSEVPQNLSASRPQDRQFILSSKKLLLSDSGFYLCAWSASSGSRNTQYFGPGTRLTVL.

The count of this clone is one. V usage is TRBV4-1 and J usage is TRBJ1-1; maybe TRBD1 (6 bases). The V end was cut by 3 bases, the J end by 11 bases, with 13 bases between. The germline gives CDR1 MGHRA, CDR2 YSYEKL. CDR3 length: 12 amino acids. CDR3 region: CASSQDTGLAFF. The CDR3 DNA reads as TGCGCCAGCAGCCAGGATACAGGGCTGGCTTTCTTT.

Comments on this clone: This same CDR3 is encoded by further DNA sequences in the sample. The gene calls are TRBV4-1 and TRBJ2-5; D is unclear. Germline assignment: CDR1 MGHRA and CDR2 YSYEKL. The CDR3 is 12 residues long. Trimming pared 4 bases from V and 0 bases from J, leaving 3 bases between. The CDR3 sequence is CASSPDQETQYF. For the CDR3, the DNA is TGCGCCAGCAGCCCAGACCAAGAGACCCAGTACTTC.

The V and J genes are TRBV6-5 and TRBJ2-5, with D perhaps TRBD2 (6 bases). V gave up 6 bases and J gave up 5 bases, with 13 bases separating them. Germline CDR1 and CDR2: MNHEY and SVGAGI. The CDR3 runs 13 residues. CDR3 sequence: CASRTGAWETQYF. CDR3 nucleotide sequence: TGTGCCAGCAGGACGGGAGCCTGGGAGACCCAGTACTTC.

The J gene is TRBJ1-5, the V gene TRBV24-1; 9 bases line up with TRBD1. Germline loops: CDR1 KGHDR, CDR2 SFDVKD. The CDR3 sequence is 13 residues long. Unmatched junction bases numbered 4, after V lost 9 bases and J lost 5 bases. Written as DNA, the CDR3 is TGTGCCACCCAGGACAGGGGCCATCAGCCCCAGCATTTT. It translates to CATQDRGHQPQHF.

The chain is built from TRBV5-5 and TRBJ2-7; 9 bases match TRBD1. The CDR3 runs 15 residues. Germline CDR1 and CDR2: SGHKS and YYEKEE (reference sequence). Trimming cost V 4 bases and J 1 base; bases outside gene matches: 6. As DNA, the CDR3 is TGTGCCAGCAGCCCTACAGGGGGCCCTTCCTACGAGCAGTACTTC. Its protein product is CASSPTGGPSYEQYF.

CDR3 sequence (DNA): TGTGCCATCAGTGAGATAGCGGGAGGGGGCAATGAGCAGTTCTTC. Translating gives CAISEIAGGGNEQFF. V usage is TRBV10-3 and J usage is TRBJ2-1; 11 bases agree with TRBD2. Trimming removed 2 bases from V and 6 bases from J; junction bases left unmatched: 3. The germline gives CDR1 ENHRY, CDR2 SYGVKD. The CDR3 is 15 residues long.

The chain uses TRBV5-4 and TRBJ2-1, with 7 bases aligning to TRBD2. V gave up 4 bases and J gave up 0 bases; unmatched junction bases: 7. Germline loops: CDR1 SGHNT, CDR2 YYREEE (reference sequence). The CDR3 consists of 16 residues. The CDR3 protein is CASSSPSGTSYNEQFF. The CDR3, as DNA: TGTGCCAGCAGCAGCCCAAGCGGGACCTCCTACAATGAGCAGTTCTTC.

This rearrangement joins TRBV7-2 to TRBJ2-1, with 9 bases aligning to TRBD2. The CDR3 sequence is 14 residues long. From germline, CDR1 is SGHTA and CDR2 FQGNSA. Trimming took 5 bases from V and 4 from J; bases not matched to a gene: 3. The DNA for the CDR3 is TGTGCCAGCAGCCTTAGCGGGAGTTACAATGAGCAGTTCTTC. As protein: CASSLSGSYNEQFF.

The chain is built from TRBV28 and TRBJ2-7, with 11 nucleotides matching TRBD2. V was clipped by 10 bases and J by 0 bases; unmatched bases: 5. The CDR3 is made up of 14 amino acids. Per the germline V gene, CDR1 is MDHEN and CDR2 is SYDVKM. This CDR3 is CATSTSGSSYEQYF. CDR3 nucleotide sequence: TGTGCCACGTCCACTAGCGGGAGCTCCTACGAGCAGTACTTC. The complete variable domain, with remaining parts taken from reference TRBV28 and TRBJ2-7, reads DVKVTQSSRYLVKRTGEKVFLECVQDMDHENMFWYRQDPGLGLRLIYFSYDVKMKEKGDIPEGYSVSREKKERFSLILESASTNQTSMYLCATSTSGSSYEQYFGPGTRLTVT.

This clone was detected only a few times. The CDR3 coding sequence is TGTGCCAGCAGCCAAGGACTAGCGGGAGACTACGAGCAGTACTTC. This codes for CASSQGLAGDYEQYF. This chain uses TRBV28 with TRBJ2-7, with 13 positions matching TRBD2. There are 15 residues in the CDR3. Germline assignment: CDR1 MDHEN and CDR2 SYDVKM. The J segment lost 3 bases and the V segment lost 6 bases, leaving 5 bases of the junction unmatched.

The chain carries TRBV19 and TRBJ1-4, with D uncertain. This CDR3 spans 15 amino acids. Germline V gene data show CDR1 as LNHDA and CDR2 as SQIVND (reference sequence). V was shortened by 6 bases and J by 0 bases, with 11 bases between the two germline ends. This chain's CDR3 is CASSAWGATNEKLFF. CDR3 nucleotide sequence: TGTGCCAGTAGCGCCTGGGGAGCAACTAATGAAAAACTGTTTTTT.

This CDR3 reads CASSLGGGLNLYNEQFF. The CDR3 DNA follows: TGTGCCAGCAGCTTGGGCGGCGGACTCAACCTTTACAATGAGCAGTTCTTC. This sequence joins TRBV5-6 and TRBJ2-1, with D possibly being TRBD2 (5 bases). This CDR3 has 17 residues. Trimming left V 0 bases short and J 4 bases short, with 17 bases between. The germline V gene has CDR1 SGHDT and CDR2 YYEEEE.

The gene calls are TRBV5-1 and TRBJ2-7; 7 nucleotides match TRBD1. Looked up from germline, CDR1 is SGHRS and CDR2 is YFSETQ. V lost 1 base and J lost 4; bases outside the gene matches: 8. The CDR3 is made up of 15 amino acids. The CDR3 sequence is CASSLSPGTEYEQYF. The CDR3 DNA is TGCGCCAGCAGCTTGTCGCCCGGGACAGAGTACGAGCAGTACTTC.

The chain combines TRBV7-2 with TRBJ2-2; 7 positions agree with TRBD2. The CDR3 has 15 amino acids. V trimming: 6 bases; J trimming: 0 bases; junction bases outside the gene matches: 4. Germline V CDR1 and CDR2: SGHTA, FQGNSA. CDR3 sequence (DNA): TGTGCCAGCAGGACTCTAGCGGCGAACACCGGGGAGCTGTTTTTT. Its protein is CASRTLAANTGELFF.

DNA of the CDR3: TGCGCCAGCAGTGGGCTAGCGGGAGTTGCAGATACGCAGTATTTT. This encodes CASSGLAGVADTQYF. The rearrangement uses TRBV5-1 and TRBJ2-3, with 10 nucleotides matching TRBD2. The CDR3 runs 15 residues. Germline assignment: CDR1 SGHRS and CDR2 YFSETQ. J gave up 4 bases and V 5 bases, and 7 bases lay outside the gene matches.

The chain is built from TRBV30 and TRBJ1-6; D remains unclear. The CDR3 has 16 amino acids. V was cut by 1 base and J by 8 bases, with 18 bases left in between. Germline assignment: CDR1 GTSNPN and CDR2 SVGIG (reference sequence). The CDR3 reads CAWSAPYGSADSPLHF. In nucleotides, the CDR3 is TGTGCCTGGAGTGCGCCCTATGGATCGGCGGATTCACCCCTCCACTTT.

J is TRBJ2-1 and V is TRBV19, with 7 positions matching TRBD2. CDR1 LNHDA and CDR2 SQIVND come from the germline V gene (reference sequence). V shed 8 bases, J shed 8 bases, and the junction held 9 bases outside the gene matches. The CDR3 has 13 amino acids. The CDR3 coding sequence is TGTGCCAGTGGTGGGGACTATCCTGATGAGCAGTTCTTC. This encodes CASGGDYPDEQFF.

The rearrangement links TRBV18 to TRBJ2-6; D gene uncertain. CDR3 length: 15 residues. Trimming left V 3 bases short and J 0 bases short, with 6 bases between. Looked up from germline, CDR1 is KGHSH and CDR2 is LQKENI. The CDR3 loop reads CASSPPSSGANVLTF. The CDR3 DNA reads TGTGCCAGCTCACCTCCCTCCTCTGGGGCCAACGTCCTGACTTTC.

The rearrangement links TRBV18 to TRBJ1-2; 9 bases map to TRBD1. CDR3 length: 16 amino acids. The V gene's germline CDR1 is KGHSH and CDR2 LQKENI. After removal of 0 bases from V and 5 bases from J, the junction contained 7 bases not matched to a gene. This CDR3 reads CASSPPFGQGLYGYTF. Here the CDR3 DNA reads TGTGCCAGCTCACCACCGTTTGGACAGGGGCTTTATGGCTACACCTTC.